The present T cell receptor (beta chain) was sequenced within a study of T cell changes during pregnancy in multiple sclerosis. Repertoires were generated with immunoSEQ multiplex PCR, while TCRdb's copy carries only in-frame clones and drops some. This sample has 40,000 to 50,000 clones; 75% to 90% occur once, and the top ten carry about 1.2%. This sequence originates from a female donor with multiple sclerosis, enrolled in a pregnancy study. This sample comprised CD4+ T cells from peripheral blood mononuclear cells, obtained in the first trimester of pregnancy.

The CDR3 DNA reads as TGTGCCAGCAGTTACTCCGGGGGGCACCTCGAGCAGTACTTC. Translated, it gives CASSYSGGHLEQYF. The chain carries TRBV6-5 and TRBJ2-7; D is possibly TRBD2 (7 bases). The V gene lost 0 bases and the J gene lost 6 bases, with 12 bases spanning the gap. The CDR3 is 14 amino acids. Germline assignment: CDR1 MNHEY and CDR2 SVGAGI.